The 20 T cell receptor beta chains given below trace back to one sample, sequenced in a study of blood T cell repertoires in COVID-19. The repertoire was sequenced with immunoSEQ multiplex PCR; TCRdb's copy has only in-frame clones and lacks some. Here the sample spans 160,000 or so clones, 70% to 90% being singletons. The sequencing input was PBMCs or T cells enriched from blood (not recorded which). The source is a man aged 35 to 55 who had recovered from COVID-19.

CDR3 in DNA: TGTGCCAGCAGTCGAGGACAGGGCCCGAGATACGAGCAGTACGTC. The encoded protein is CASSRGQGPRYEQYV. V is TRBV6-5 and J is TRBJ2-7, with 8 bases aligning to TRBD1. The CDR3 consists of 15 residues. V shed 5 bases, J shed 4 bases, and the junction held 10 bases outside the gene matches. Germline V lookup: CDR1 MNHEY, CDR2 SVGAGI.

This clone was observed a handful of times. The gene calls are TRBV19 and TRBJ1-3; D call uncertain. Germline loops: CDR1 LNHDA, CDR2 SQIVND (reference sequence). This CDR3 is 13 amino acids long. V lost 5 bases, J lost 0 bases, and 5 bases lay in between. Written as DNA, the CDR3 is TGTGCCAGTAGTTTCTCCTCTGGAAACACCATATATTTT. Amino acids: CASSFSSGNTIYF.

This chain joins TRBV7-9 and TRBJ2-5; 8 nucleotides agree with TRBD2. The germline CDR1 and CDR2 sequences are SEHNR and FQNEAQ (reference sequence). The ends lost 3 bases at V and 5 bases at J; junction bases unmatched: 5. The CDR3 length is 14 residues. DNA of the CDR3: TGTGCCAGCAGCTTCCAGCGGGGGTTGGAGACCCAGTACTTC. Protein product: CASSFQRGLETQYF.

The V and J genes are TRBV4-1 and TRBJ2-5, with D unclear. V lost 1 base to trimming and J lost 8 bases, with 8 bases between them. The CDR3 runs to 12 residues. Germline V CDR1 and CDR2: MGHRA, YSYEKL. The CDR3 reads CASSQVASTQYF. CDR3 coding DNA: TGCGCCAGCAGCCAAGTTGCGTCCACCCAGTACTTC.

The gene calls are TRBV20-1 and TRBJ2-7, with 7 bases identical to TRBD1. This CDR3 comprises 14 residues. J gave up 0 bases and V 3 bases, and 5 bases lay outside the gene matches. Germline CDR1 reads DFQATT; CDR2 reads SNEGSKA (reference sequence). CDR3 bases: TGCAGTGCTAGTCGACAGGGTTCCTCCTACGAGCAGTACTTC. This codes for CSASRQGSSYEQYF.

The CDR3 nucleotides are TGTGCCAGTAGTATAGTACAGGGAGACAACAATGAGCAGTTCTTC. Its protein product is CASSIVQGDNNEQFF. The V call is TRBV19, the J call TRBJ2-1; a possible D gene is TRBD1 (6 bases). This CDR3 contains 15 residues. The V gene's germline CDR1 is LNHDA and CDR2 SQIVND (reference sequence). V was pared by 1 base and J by 5 bases, with 12 bases between.

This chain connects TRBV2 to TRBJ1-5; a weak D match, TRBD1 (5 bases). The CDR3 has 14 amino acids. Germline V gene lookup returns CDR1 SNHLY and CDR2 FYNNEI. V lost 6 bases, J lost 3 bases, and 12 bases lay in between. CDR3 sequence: CASRGPSHNQPQHF. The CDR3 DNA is TGTGCCAGCAGGGGGCCTTCGCACAATCAGCCCCAGCATTTT.

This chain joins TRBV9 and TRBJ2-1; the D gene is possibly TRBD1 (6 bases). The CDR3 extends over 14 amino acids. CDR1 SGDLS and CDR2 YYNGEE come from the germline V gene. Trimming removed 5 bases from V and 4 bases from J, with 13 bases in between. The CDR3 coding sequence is TGTGCCAGCAGTTATGGGCAGGGGTACAATGAGCAGTTCTTC. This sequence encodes CASSYGQGYNEQFF.

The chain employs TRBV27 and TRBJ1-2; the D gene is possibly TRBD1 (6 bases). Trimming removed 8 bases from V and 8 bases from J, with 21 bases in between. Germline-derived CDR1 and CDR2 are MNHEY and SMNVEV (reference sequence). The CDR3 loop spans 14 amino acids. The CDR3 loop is CASAIDRWFKGYTF. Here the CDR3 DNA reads TGTGCCAGCGCGATTGACAGGTGGTTTAAGGGCTACACCTTC.

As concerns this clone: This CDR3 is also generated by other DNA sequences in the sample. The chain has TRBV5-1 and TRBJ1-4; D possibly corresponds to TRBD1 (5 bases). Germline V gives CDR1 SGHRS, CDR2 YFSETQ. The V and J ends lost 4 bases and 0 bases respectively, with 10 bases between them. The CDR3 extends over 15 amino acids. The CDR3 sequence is CASSPQGATNEKLFF. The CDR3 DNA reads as TGCGCCAGCAGCCCGCAGGGTGCAACTAATGAAAAACTGTTTTTT.

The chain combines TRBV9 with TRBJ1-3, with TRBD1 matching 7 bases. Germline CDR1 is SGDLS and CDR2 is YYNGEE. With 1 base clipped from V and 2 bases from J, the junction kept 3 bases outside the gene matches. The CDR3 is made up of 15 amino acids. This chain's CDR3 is CASSVSGGTGNTIYF. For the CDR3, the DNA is TGTGCCAGCAGCGTATCAGGGGGGACTGGAAACACCATATATTTT. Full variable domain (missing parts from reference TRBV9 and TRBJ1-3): DSGVTQTPKHLITATGQRVTLRCSPRSGDLSVYWYQQSLDQGLQFLIQYYNGEERAKGNILERFSAQQFPDLHSELNLSSLELGDSALYFCASSVSGGTGNTIYFGEGSWLTVV.

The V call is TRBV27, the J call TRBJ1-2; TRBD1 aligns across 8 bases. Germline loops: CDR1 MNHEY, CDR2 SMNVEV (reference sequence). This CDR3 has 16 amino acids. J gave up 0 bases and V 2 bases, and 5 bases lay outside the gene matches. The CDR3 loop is CASSLNQGAANYGYTF. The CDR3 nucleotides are TGTGCCAGCAGTTTAAATCAGGGGGCAGCTAACTATGGCTACACCTTC.

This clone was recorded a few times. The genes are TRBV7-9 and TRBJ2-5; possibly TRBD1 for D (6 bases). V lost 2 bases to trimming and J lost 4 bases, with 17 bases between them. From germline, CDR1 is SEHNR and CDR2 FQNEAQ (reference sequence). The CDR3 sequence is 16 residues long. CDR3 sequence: CASSLPYRERPETQYF. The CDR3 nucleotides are TGTGCCAGCAGCTTACCTTACAGGGAGCGCCCAGAGACCCAGTACTTC.

The CDR3 bases are TGCAGCGTTGAGGTGCGGGGCCGGAACACTGAAGCTTTCTTT. Translating gives CSVEVRGRNTEAFF. The V gene is TRBV29-1, the J gene TRBJ1-1; perhaps TRBD1 as D (5 bases). Deletions cut 3 bases from V and 1 base from J, with 12 bases between. This CDR3 has 14 residues. The germline gives CDR1 SQVTM, CDR2 ANQGSEA.

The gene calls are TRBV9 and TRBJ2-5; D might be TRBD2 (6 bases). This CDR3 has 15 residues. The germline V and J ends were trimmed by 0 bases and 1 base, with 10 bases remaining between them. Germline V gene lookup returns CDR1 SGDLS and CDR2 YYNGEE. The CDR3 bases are TGTGCCAGCAGCGTAGTGGCGGGGAGCCAAGAGACCCAGTACTTC. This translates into CASSVVAGSQETQYF.

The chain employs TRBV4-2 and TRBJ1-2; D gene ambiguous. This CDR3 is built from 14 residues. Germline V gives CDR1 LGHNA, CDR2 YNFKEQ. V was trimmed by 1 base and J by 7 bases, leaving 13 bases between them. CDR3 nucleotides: TGTGCCAGCAGCCAAGGGTTAGCGCTATCTGGCTACACCTTC. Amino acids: CASSQGLALSGYTF.

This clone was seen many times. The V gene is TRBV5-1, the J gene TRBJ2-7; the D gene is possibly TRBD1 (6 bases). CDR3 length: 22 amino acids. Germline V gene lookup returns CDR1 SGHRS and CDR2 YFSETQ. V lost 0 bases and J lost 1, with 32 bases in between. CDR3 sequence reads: CASSLALSGTPRGMSWSYEQYF. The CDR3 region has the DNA TGCGCCAGCAGCTTGGCCCTGAGTGGGACCCCAAGGGGGATGAGCTGGTCCTACGAGCAGTACTTC.

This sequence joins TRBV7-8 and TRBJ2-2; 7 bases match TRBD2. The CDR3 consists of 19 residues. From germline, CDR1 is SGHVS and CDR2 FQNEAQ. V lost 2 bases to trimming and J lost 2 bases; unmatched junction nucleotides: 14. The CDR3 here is CASSLISPRAGVNTGELFF. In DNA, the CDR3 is TGTGCCAGCAGCTTAATCTCCCCCCGGGCGGGGGTTAACACCGGGGAGCTGTTTTTT.

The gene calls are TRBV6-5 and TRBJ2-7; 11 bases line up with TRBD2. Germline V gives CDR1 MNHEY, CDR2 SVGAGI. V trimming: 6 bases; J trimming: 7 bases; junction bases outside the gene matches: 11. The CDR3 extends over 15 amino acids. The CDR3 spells CASSNLAGGLMEQYF. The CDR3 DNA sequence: TGTGCCAGCAGCAATCTAGCGGGGGGACTCATGGAGCAGTACTTC.

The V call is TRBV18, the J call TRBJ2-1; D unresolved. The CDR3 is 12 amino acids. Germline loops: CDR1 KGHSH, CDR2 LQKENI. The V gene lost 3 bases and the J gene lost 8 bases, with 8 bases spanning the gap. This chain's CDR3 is CASSPRFDEQFF. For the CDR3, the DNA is TGTGCCAGCTCACCGAGGTTCGATGAGCAGTTCTTC. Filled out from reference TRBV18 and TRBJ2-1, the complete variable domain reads NAGVMQNPRHLVRRRGQEARLRCSPMKGHSHVYWYRQLPEEGLKFMVYLQKENIIDESGMPKERFSAEFPKEGPSILRIQQVVRGDSAAYFCASSPRFDEQFFGPGTRLTVL.